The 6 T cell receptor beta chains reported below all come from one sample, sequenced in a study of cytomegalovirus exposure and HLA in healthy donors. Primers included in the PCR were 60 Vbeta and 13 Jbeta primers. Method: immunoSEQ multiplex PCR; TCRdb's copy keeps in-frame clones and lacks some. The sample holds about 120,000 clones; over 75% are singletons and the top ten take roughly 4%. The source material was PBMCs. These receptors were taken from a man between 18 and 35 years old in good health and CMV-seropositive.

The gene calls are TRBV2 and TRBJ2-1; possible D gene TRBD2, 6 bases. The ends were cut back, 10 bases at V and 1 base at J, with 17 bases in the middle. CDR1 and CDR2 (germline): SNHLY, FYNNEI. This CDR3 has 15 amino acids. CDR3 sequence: CATETGRQSYNEQFF. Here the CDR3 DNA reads TGTGCCACTGAAACCGGGAGACAATCCTACAATGAGCAGTTCTTC.

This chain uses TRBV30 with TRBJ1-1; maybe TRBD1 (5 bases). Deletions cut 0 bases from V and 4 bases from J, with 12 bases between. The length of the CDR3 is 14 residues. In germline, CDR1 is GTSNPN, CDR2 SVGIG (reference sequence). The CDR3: CAWSVLGGGTEAFF. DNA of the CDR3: TGTGCCTGGAGTGTACTCGGGGGAGGCACTGAAGCTTTCTTT.

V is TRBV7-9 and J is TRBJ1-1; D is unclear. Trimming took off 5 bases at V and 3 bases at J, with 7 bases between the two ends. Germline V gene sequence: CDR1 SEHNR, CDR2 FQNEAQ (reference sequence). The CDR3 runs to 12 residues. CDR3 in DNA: TGTGCCAGCAGCCGGGATGACACTGAAGCTTTCTTT. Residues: CASSRDDTEAFF.

CDR3 residues: CASSLGPDLATNEKLFF. CDR3 nucleotides: TGTGCCAGCAGCTTAGGCCCAGATCTTGCAACTAATGAAAAACTGTTTTTT. This chain links TRBV11-2 with TRBJ1-4; no firm D call. Per germline, CDR1 SGHAT and CDR2 FQNNGV. The CDR3 runs to 17 residues. The ends were cut back, 1 base at V and 0 bases at J, with 12 bases in the middle.

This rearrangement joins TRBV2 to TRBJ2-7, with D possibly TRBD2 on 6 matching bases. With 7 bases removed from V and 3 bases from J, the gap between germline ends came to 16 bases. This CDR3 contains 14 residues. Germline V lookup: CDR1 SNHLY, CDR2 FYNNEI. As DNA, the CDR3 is TGTGCCAGCACCCAGTCGGCGGGAAACTACGAGCAGTACTTC. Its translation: CASTQSAGNYEQYF.

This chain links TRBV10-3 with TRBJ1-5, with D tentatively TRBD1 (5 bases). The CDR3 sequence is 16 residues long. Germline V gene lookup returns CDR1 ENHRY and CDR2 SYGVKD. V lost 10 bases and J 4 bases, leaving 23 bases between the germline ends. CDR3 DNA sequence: TGTGCCACCCTGGAAGACGCGGACAAACCTAATCAGCCCCAGCATTTT. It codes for CATLEDADKPNQPQHF.